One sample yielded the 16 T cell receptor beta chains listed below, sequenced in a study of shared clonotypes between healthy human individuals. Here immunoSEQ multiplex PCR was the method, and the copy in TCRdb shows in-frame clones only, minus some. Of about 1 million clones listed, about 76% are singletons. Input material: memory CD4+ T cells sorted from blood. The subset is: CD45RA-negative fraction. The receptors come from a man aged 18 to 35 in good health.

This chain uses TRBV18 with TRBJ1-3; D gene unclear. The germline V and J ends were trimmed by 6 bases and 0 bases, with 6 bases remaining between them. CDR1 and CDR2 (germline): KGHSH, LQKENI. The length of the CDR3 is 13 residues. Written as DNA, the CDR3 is TGTGCCAGCTCGAGTTCCTCTGGAAACACCATATATTTT. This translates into CASSSSSGNTIYF.

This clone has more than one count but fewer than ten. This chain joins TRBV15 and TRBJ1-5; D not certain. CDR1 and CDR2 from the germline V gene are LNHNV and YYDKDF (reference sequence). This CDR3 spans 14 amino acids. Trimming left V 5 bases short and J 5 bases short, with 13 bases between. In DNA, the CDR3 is TGTGCCACCAGCCTCGGAAGTTTTTATCAGCCCCAGCATTTT. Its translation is CATSLGSFYQPQHF. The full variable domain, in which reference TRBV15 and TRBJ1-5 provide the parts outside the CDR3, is DAMVIQNPRYQVTQFGKPVTLSCSQTLNHNVMYWYQQKSSQAPKLLFHYYDKDFNNEADTPDNFQSRRPNTSFCFLDIRSPGLGDTAMYLCATSLGSFYQPQHFGDGTRLSIL.

The CDR3 sequence: CASSLSWGFSGTSGNTGELFF. Written as DNA, the CDR3 is TGTGCCAGCAGTTTATCGTGGGGTTTTAGCGGAACCTCGGGGAACACCGGGGAGCTGTTTTTT. J is TRBJ2-2 and V is TRBV28; D is possibly TRBD2 (6 bases). CDR1 and CDR2 from the germline V gene are MDHEN and SYDVKM. This CDR3 has 21 amino acids. Between the trimmed V and J ends, which lost 1 base and 1 base, there was a span of 25 bases.

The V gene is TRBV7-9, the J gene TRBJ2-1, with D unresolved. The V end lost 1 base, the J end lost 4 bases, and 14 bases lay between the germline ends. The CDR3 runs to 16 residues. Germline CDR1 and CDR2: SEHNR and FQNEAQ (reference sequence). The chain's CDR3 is CASSLGFQLKYNEQFF. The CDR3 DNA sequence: TGTGCCAGCAGCTTAGGGTTCCAACTGAAGTACAATGAGCAGTTCTTC. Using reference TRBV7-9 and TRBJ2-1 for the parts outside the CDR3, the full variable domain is DTGVSQNPRHKITKRGQNVTFRCDPISEHNRLYWYRQTLGQGPEFLTYFQNEAQLEKSRLLSDRFSAERPKGSFSTLEIQRTEQGDSAMYLCASSLGFQLKYNEQFFGPGTRLTVL.

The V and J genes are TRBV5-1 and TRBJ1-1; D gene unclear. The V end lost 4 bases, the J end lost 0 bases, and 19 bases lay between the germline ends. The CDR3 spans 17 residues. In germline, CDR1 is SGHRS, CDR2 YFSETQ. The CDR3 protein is CASSPAAVRQMNTEAFF. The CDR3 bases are TGCGCCAGCAGCCCGGCGGCCGTTAGGCAGATGAACACTGAAGCTTTCTTT.

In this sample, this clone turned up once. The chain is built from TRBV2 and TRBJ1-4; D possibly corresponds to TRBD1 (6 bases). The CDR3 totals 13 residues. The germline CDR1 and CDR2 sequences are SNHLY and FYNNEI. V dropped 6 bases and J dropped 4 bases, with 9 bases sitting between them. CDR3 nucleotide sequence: TGTGCCAGCAGCGCCAGGGGTAATGAAAAACTGTTTTTT. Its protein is CASSARGNEKLFF. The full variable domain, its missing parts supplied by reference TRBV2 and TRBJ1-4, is EPEVTQTPSHQVTQMGQEVILRCVPISNHLYFYWYRQILGQKVEFLVSFYNNEISEKSEIFDDQFSVERPDGSNFTLKIRSTKLEDSAMYFCASSARGNEKLFFGSGTQLSVL.

The CDR3 region is CASSYSVTGSLEAFF. The CDR3 DNA follows: TGTGCCAGCAGTTACTCGGTTACAGGGTCCCTTGAAGCTTTCTTT. The rearrangement uses TRBV6-6 and TRBJ1-1, with D perhaps matching TRBD1 (6 bases). Trimming removed 0 bases from V and 7 bases from J, with 15 bases in between. CDR3 length: 15 amino acids. The germline V gene encodes CDR1 MNHNY and CDR2 SVGAGI (reference sequence).

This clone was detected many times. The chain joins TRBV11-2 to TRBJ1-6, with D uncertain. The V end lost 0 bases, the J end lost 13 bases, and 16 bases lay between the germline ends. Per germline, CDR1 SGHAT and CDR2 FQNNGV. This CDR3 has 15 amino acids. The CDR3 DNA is TGTGCCAGCAGCTTAGAGGGCGCACTCCCTAGGCCCCTCCACTTT. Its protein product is CASSLEGALPRPLHF.

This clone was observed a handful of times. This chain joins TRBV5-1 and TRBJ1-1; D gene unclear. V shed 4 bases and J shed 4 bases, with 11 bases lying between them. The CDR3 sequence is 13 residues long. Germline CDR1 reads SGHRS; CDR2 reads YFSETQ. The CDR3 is CASSPDMGTEAFF. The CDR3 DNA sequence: TGCGCCAGCAGCCCTGACATGGGCACTGAAGCTTTCTTT.

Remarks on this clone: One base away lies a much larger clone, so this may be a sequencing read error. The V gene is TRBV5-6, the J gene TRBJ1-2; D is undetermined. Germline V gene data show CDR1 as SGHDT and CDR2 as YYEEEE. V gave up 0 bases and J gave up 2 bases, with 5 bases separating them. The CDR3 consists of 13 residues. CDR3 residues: CASSLEQNYGYTF. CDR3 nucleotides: TGTGCCAGCAGCTTGGAACAGAACTATGGCTACACCTTC.

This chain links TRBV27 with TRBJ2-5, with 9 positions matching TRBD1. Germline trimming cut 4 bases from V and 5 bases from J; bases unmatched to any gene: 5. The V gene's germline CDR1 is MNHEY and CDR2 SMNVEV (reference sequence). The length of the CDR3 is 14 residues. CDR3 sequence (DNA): TGTGCCAGCAGTTCACAGGGGGCGCGTGAGACCCAGTACTTC. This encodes CASSSQGARETQYF.

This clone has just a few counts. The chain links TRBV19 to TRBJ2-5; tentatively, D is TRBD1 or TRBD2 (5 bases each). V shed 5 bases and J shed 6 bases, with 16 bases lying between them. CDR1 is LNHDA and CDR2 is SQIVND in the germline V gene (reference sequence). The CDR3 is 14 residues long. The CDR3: CASSPREPGQTQYF. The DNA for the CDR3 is TGTGCCAGTAGTCCCAGAGAACCGGGACAGACCCAGTACTTC.

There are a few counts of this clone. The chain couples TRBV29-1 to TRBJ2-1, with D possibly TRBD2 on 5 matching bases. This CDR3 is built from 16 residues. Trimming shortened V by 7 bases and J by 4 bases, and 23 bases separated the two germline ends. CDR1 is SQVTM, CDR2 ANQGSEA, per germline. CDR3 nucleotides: TGCAGCGCCCCGCCTCGGGGTGATTCTCTATACAATGAGCAGTTCTTC. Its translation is CSAPPRGDSLYNEQFF.

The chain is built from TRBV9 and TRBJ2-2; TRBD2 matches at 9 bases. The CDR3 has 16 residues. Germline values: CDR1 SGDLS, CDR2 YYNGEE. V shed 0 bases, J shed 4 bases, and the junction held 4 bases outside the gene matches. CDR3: CASSVALAGTTGELFF. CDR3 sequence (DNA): TGTGCCAGCAGCGTAGCCCTAGCGGGAACCACCGGGGAGCTGTTTTTT. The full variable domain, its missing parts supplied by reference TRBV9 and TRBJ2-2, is DSGVTQTPKHLITATGQRVTLRCSPRSGDLSVYWYQQSLDQGLQFLIQYYNGEERAKGNILERFSAQQFPDLHSELNLSSLELGDSALYFCASSVALAGTTGELFFGEGSRLTVL.

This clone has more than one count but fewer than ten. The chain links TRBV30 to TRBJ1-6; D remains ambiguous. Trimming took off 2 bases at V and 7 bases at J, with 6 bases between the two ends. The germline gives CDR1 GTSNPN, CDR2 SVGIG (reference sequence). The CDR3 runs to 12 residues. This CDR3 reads CAWSPSNSPLHF. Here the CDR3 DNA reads TGTGCCTGGAGTCCCTCGAATTCACCCCTCCACTTT. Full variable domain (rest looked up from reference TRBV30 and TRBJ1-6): SQTIHQWPATLVQPVGSPLSLECTVEGTSNPNLYWYRQAAGRGLQLLFYSVGIGQISSEVPQNLSASRPQDRQFILSSKKLLLSDSGFYLCAWSPSNSPLHFGNGTRLTVT.

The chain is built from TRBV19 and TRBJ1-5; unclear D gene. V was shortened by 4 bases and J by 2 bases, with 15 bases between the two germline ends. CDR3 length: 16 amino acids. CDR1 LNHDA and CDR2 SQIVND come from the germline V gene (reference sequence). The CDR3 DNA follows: TGTGCCAGTAGTAACACACGAGGGAAGGGCAATCAGCCCCAGCATTTT. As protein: CASSNTRGKGNQPQHF.